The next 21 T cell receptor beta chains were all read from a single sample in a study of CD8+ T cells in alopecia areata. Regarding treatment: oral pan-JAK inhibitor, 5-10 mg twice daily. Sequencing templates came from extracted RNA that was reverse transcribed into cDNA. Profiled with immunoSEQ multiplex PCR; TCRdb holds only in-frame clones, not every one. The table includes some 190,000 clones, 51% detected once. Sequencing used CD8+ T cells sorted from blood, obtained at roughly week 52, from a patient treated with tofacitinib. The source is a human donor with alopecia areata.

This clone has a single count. Written as DNA, the CDR3 is TGTGCCAGCAGCCAGGGGACAGCGGACATATATTTT. It is translated as CASSQGTADIYF. The chain recombines TRBV14 with TRBJ2-3, with TRBD1 matching over 7 bases. With the DNA end fitting TRBJ1-3 better, the J assignment may be wrong. The CDR3 runs to 12 residues. Germline V gene lookup returns CDR1 SGHDN and CDR2 FVKESK.

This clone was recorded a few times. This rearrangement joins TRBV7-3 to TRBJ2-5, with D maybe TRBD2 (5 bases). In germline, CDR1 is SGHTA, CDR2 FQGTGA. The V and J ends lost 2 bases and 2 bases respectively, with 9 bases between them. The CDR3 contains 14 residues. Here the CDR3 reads CASSLGGLQETQYF. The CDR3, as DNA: TGTGCCAGCAGCTTAGGCGGACTTCAAGAGACCCAGTACTTC.

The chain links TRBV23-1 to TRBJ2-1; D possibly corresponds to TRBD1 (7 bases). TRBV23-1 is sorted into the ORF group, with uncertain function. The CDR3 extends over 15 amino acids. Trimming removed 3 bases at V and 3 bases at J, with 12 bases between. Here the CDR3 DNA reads TGCGCCAGCAGTCATCCGCGGGACAGCTACAATGAGCAGTTCTTC. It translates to CASSHPRDSYNEQFF.

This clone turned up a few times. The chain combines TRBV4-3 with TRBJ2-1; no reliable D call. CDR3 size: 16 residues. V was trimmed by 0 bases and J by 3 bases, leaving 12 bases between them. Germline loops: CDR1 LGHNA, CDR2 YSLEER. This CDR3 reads CASSQDRSLGYNEQFF. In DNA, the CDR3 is TGCGCCAGCAGCCAAGATAGGAGCCTGGGCTACAATGAGCAGTTCTTC.

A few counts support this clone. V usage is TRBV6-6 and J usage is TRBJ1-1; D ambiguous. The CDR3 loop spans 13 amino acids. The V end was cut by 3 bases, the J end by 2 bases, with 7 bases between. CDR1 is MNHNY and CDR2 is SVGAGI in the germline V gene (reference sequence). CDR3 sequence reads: CASSYGQNTEAFF. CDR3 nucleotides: TGTGCCAGCAGTTATGGGCAAAACACTGAAGCTTTCTTT.

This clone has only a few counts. The CDR3 nucleotides read TGTGCCAGCAGCCGGATCGAGGTCTCCTACGAGCAGTACTTC. The encoded protein is CASSRIEVSYEQYF. The genes are TRBV7-8 and TRBJ2-7; the D is unclear. The germline CDR1 and CDR2 sequences are SGHVS and FQNEAQ. The CDR3 is 14 amino acids. V was clipped by 5 bases and J by 0 bases, with 11 bases between them.

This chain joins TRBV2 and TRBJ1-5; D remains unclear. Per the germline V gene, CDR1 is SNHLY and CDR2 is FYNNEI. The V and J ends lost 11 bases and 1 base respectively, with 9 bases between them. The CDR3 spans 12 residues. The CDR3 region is CAAPGSNQPQHF. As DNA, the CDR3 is TGTGCCGCCCCGGGGAGCAATCAGCCCCAGCATTTT.

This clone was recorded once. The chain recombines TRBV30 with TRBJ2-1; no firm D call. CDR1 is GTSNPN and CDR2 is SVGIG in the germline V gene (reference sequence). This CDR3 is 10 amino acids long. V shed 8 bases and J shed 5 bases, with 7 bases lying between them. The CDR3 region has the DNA TGTGCCGGAGAGGACAATGAGCAGTTCTTC. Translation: CAGEDNEQFF. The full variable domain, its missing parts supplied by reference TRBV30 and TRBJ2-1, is SQTIHQWPATLVQPVGSPLSLECTVEGTSNPNLYWYRQAAGRGLQLLFYSVGIGQISSEVPQNLSASRPQDRQFILSSKKLLLSDSGFYLCAGEDNEQFFGPGTRLTVL.

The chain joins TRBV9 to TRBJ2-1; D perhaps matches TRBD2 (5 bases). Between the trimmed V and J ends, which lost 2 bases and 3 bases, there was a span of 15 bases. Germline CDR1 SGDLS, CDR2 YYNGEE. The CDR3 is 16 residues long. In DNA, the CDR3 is TGTGCCAGCAGCGTCCAAATCCGGACTGGCTACAATGAGCAGTTCTTC. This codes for CASSVQIRTGYNEQFF.

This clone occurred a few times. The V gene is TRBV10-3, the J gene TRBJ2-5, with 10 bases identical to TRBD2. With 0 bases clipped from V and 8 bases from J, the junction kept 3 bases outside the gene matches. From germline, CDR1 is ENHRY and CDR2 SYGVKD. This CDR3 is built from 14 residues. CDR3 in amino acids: CAISESLAGDTQYF. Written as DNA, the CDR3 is TGTGCCATCAGTGAGTCCCTAGCGGGGGATACCCAGTACTTC.

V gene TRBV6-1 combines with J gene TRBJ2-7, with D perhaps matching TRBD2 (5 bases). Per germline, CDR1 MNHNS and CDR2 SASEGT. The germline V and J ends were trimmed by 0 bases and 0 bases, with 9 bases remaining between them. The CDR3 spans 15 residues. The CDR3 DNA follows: TGTGCCAGCAGTGAAGCAACGGGGAGCTCCTACGAGCAGTACTTC. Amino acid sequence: CASSEATGSSYEQYF.

In nucleotides, the CDR3 is TGTGCCAGCCAGAGAGGGACTGAAGCTTTCTTT. Amino acid sequence: CASQRGTEAFF. V is TRBV6-5 and J is TRBJ1-1; D gene uncertain. CDR1 is MNHEY and CDR2 is SVGAGI in the germline V gene. With 8 bases removed from V and 5 bases from J, the gap between germline ends came to 9 bases. The CDR3 is 11 amino acids.

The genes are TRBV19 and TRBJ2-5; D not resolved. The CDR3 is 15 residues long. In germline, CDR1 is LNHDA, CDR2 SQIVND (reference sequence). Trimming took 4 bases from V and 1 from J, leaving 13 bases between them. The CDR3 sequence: CASSNVEAGQETQYF. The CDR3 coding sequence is TGTGCCAGTAGTAACGTTGAGGCCGGCCAAGAGACCCAGTACTTC.

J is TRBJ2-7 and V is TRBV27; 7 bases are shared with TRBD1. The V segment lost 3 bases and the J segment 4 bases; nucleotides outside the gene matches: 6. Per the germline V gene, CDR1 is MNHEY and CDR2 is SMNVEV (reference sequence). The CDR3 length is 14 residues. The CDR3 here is CASSFLGGGYEQYF. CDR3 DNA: TGTGCCAGCAGTTTTCTAGGGGGCGGATACGAGCAGTACTTC.

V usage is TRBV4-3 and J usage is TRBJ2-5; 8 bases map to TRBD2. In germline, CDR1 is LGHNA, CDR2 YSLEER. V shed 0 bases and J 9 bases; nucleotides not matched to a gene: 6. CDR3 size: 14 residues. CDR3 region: CASSQDPGLGAQYF. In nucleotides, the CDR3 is TGCGCCAGCAGCCAAGATCCGGGACTAGGGGCCCAGTACTTC.

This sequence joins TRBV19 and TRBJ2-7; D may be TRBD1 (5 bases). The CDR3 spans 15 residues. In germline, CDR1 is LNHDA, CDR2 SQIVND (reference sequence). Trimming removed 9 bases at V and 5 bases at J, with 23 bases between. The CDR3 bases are TGTGCCAGCCGCCCGGTGGGGCAGGGTGGGGACGAGCAGTACTTC. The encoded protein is CASRPVGQGGDEQYF.

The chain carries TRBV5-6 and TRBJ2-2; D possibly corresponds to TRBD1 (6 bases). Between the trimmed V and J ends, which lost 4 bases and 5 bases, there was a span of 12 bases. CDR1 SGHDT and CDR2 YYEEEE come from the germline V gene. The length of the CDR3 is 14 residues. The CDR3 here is CASSRKTGTGELFF. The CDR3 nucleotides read TGTGCCAGCAGCCGCAAAACAGGGACCGGGGAGCTGTTTTTT.

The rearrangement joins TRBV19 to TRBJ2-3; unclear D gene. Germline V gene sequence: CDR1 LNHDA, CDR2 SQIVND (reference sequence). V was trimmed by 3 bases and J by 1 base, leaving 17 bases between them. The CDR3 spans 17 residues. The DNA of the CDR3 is TGTGCCAGTAGTATCCCTACTCACCCGCAGGGCACAGATACGCAGTATTTT. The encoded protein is CASSIPTHPQGTDTQYF.

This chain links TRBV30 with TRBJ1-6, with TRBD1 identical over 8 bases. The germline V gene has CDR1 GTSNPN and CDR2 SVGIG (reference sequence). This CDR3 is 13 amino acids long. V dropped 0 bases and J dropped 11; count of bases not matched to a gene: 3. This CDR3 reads CAWSVTGGTPLHF. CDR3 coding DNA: TGTGCCTGGAGTGTAACAGGGGGGACACCCCTCCACTTT.

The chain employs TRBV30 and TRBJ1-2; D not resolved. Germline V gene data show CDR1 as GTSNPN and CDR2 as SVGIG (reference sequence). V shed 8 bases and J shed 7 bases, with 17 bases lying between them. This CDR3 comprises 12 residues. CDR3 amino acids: CATVGLDFGYTF. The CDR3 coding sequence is TGTGCCACAGTGGGCCTGGACTTTGGCTACACCTTC. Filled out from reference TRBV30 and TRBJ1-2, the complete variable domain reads SQTIHQWPATLVQPVGSPLSLECTVEGTSNPNLYWYRQAAGRGLQLLFYSVGIGQISSEVPQNLSASRPQDRQFILSSKKLLLSDSGFYLCATVGLDFGYTFGSGTRLTVV.

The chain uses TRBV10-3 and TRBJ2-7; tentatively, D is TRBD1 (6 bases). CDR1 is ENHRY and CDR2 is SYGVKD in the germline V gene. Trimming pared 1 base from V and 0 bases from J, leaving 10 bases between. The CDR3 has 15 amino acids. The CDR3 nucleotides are TGTGCCATCAGTGAGTACGGACAGCCCTCCTACGAGCAGTACTTC. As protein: CAISEYGQPSYEQYF.